This T cell receptor (beta chain) was recorded in a study of OX40 agonist ivuxolimab in advanced cancers. Using immunoSEQ multiplex PCR, the repertoire was profiled, and TCRdb retains in-frame clones only, with some absent. There are 70,000 or so clones in the sample; around nine tenths occur only once, and around 7.3% lies in the top ten. The V gene lost 2 bases and the J gene lost 2 bases, with 16 bases spanning the gap. The CDR3 length is 16 residues. Germline CDR1 is SGDLS and CDR2 is YYNGEE. This receptor was taken from an adult with an advanced solid tumor such as melanoma, head and neck, liver or kidney cancer. The material was CD4+ or CD8+ T cells sorted from blood, obtained in a trial of the OX40 agonist ivuxolimab. The chain is built from TRBV9 and TRBJ1-2; unclear D gene. As DNA, the CDR3 is TGTGCCAGCAGCGTCAACGCGGCCGCTGAGAACTATGGCTACACCTTC. It translates to CASSVNAAAENYGYTF.